This TCR beta chain derives from a study of HIV-infected patients and healthy controls. TCRdb fed the 5' RACE reads into MiXCR, producing one record per CDR3 protein. This table holds 55,000 to 70,000 distinct CDR3 sequences, around 21% found once. This clonotype was counted at least ten times. The TCR originated in a human donor in good health. Sequenced: CD4+ T cells from blood.

The CDR3 DNA reads as TGTGCCAGCAGCCAATTGGGCAATGAGCAGTTCTTC. It is translated as CASSQLGNEQFF. V is TRBV3-1 and J is TRBJ2-1; D is uncertain. The germline V gene encodes CDR1 LGHDT and CDR2 YNNKEL (reference sequence). The CDR3 runs to 12 residues. Deletions cut 2 bases from V and 6 bases from J, with 5 bases between.